This T cell receptor (beta chain) was observed in a study of tumor T cells in aggressive B-cell lymphoma. Some clones are missing from TCRdb's copy, which holds only in-frame ones; the method was immunoSEQ multiplex PCR. Of 8,500 to 9,500 clones in the sample, roughly 84% were seen once. V was clipped by 5 bases and J by 1 base, with 12 bases between them. The CDR3 runs 15 residues. The germline V gene has CDR1 MDHEN and CDR2 SYDVKM. Sequencing was performed on tumor tissue. The TCR comes from an adult with diffuse large B cell lymphoma. The chain couples TRBV28 to TRBJ2-1, with D maybe TRBD2 (6 bases). The chain's CDR3 is CASSLDGGSYNEQFF. As DNA, the CDR3 is TGTGCCAGCAGTCTCGACGGGGGATCCTACAATGAGCAGTTCTTC.